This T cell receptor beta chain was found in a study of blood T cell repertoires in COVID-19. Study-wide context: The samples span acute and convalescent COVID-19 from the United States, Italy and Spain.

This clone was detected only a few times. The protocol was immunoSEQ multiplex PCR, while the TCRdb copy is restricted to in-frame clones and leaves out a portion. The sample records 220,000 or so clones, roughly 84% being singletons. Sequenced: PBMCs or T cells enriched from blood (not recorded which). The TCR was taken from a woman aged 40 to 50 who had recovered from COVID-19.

CDR3 region: CASSLQGFGGENSPLHF. CDR3 DNA: TGCGCCAGCAGCTTGCAAGGGTTTGGAGGCGAAAATTCACCCCTCCACTTT. V and J are TRBV5-1 and TRBJ1-6; D gene ambiguous. Germline V lookup: CDR1 SGHRS, CDR2 YFSETQ. This CDR3 contains 17 residues. With 1 base removed from V and 7 bases from J, the gap between germline ends came to 18 bases.